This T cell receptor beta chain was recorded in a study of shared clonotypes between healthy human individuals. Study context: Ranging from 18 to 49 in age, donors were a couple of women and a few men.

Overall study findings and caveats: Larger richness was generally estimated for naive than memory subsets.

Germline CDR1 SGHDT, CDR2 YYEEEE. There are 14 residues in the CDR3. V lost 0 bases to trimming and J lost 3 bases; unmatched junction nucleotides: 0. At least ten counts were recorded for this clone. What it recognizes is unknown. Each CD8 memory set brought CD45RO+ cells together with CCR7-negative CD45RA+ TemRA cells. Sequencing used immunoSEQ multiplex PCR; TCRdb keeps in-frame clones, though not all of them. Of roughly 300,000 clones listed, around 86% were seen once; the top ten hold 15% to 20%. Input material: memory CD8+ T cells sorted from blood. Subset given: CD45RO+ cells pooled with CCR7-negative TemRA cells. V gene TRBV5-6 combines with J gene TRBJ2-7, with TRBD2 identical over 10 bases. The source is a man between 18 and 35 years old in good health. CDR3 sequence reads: CASSLASGSYEQYF. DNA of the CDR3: TGTGCCAGCAGCTTGGCTAGCGGGAGCTACGAGCAGTACTTC.